This T cell receptor beta chain was sequenced during a study of cytomegalovirus exposure and HLA in healthy donors. Overall study results and limits: Cytomegalovirus-associated TCR beta chains were listed, numbering 150 to 200. The tendency of first-cohort TCR clusters to co-occur in the approximately 110 validation repertoires was the finding of a later analysis.

Germline V gene lookup returns CDR1 LGHNA and CDR2 YSLEER. This CDR3 has 16 amino acids. J lost 7 bases, V lost 0 bases, and 6 bases had no gene match. This clone was seen just once. What it binds is not known. The repertoire was sequenced with immunoSEQ multiplex PCR; TCRdb's copy has only in-frame clones and lacks some. Of around 98,000 clones listed, 87% are singletons. Sequencing used PBMCs. The rearrangement links TRBV4-3 to TRBJ2-1; 10 nucleotides match TRBD1. This TCR was recovered from a man younger than 30 in good health and CMV-seropositive. In DNA, the CDR3 is TGCGCCAGCAGCCAAGATTGGGACAGGGGAAAGAATGAGCAGTTCTTC. Protein sequence: CASSQDWDRGKNEQFF.